What follows is one T cell receptor (beta chain) and its context. Its target is unknown. These data are taken from a study of OX40 agonist ivuxolimab in advanced cancers. Study information: Prior checkpoint blockade (anti-PD-1, anti-PD-L1 or anti-CTLA-4) was permitted; around 37% had it. Broader study findings: The CD4+ and CD8+ T cells in the blood had expanded clonally by week 6 at 0.1 to 3.0 mg/kg.

TCRdb's copy holds only in-frame clones and misses some; the assay was immunoSEQ multiplex PCR. The data show about 64,000 clones, approximately 80% seen once. This material consisted of CD4+ or CD8+ T cells sorted from blood, taken in a trial of the OX40 agonist ivuxolimab. The TCR sequence derives from an adult with an advanced solid tumor such as melanoma, head and neck, liver or kidney cancer.

CDR3 region: CASSLRQAGELFF. CDR3 coding DNA: TGTGCCAGCAGCTTACGTCAGGCCGGGGAGCTGTTTTTT. The chain is built from TRBV7-3 and TRBJ2-2; no definite D call. V was clipped by 2 bases and J by 6 bases, with 7 bases between them. The CDR3 is 13 amino acids. CDR1 and CDR2 (germline): SGHTA, FQGTGA.